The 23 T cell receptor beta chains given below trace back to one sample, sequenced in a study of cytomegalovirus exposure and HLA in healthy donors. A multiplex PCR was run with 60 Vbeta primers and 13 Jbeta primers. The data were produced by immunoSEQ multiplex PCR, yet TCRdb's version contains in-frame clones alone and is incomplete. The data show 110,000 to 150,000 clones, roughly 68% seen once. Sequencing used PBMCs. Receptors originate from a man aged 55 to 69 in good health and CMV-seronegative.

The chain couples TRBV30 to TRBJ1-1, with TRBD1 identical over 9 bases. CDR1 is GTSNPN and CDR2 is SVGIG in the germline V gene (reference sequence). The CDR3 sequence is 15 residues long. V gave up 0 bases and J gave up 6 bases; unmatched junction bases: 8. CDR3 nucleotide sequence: TGTGCCTGGAGTGTACGGGGACAGGGAAGATCTGAAGCTTTCTTT. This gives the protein CAWSVRGQGRSEAFF. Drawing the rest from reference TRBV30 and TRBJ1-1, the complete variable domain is SQTIHQWPATLVQPVGSPLSLECTVEGTSNPNLYWYRQAAGRGLQLLFYSVGIGQISSEVPQNLSASRPQDRQFILSSKKLLLSDSGFYLCAWSVRGQGRSEAFFGQGTRLTVV.

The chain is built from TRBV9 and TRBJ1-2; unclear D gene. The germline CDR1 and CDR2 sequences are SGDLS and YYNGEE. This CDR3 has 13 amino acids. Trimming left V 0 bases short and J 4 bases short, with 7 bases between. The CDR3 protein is CASSVGGTYGYTF. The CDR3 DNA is TGTGCCAGCAGCGTAGGCGGAACCTATGGCTACACCTTC.

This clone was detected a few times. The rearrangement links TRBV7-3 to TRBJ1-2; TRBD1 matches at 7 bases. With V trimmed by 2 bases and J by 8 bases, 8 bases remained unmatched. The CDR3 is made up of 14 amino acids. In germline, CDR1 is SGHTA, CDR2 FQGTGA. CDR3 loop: CASSLYQGVGGYTF. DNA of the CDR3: TGTGCCAGCAGCTTATATCAGGGGGTAGGAGGCTACACCTTC.

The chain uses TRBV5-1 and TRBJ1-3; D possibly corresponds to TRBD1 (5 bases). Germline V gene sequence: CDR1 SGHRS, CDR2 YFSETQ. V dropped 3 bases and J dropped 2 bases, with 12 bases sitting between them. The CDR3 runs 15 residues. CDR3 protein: CASSYSQDPGNTIYF. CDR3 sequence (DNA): TGCGCCAGCAGCTATTCACAGGACCCTGGAAACACCATATATTTT.

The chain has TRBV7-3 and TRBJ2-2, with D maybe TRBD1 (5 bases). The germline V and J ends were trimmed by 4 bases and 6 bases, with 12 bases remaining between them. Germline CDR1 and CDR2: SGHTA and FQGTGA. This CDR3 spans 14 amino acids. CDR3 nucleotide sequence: TGTGCCAGCAGCTGGACAACGAAAGCCGGGGAGCTGTTTTTT. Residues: CASSWTTKAGELFF. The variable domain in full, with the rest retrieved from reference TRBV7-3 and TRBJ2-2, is GAGVSQTPSNKVTEKGKYVELRCDPISGHTALYWYRQSLGQGPEFLIYFQGTGAADDSGLPNDRFFAVRPEGSVSTLKIQRTERGDSAVYLCASSWTTKAGELFFGEGSRLTVL.

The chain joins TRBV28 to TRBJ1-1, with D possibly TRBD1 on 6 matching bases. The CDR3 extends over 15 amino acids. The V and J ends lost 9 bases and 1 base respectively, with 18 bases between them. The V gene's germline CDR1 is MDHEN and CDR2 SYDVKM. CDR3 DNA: TGTGCCAGTCTCCCTGGGGGCAGGAGGAACACTGAAGCTTTCTTT. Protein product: CASLPGGRRNTEAFF.

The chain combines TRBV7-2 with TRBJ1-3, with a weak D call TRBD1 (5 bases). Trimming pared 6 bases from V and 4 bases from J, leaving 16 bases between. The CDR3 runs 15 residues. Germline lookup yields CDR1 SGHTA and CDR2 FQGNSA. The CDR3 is CASRRDSLAGNTIYF. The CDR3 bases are TGTGCCAGCAGACGTGACAGTCTCGCGGGAAACACCATATATTTT.

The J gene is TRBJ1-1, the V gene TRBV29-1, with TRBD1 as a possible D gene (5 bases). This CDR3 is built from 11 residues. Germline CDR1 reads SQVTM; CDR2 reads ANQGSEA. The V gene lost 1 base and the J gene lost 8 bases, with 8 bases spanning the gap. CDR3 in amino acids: CSVEGGDEAFF. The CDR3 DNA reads TGCAGCGTTGAAGGCGGGGACGAAGCTTTCTTT.

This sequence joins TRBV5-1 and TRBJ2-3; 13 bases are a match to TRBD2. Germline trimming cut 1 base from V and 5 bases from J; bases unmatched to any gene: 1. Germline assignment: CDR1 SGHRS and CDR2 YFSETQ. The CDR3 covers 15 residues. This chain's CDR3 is CASSLTSGRGDTQYF. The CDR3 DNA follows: TGCGCCAGCAGCTTGACTAGCGGGAGGGGAGATACGCAGTATTTT.

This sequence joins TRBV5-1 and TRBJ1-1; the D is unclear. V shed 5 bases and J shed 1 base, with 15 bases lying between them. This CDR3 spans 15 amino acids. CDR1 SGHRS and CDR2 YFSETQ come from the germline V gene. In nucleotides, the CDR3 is TGCGCCAGCAGTGAGGAACCCGGCAAGAACACTGAAGCTTTCTTT. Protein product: CASSEEPGKNTEAFF.

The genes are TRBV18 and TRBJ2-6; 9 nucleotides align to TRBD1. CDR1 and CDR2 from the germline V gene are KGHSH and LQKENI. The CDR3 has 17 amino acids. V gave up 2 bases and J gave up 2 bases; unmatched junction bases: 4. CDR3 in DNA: TGTGCCAGCTCACCAGCAACAGGGGGCACTGGGGCCAACGTCCTGACTTTC. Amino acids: CASSPATGGTGANVLTF. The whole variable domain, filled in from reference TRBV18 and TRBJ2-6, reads NAGVMQNPRHLVRRRGQEARLRCSPMKGHSHVYWYRQLPEEGLKFMVYLQKENIIDESGMPKERFSAEFPKEGPSILRIQQVVRGDSAAYFCASSPATGGTGANVLTFGAGSRLTVL.

The CDR3 DNA follows: TGTGCCAGCAGTTCGGGACTAGCGGGAGGGAAGGAGCAGTACTTC. As protein: CASSSGLAGGKEQYF. The chain couples TRBV27 to TRBJ2-7; 16 bases are a match to TRBD2. This CDR3 region has 15 residues. V was pared by 4 bases and J by 7 bases, with 4 bases of the junction left unmatched. Germline V gene lookup returns CDR1 MNHEY and CDR2 SMNVEV (reference sequence).

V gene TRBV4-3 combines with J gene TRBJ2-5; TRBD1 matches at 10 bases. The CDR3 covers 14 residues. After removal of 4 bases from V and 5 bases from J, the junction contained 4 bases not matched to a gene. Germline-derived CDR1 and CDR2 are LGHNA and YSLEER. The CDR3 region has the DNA TGCGCCAGCAGCCGAGGACAGGGGGAGGAGACCCAGTACTTC. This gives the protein CASSRGQGEETQYF.

The CDR3 loop is CSVGGSRGTYEQYF. CDR3 nucleotide sequence: TGCAGCGTCGGAGGCTCCAGGGGAACCTACGAGCAGTACTTC. The chain has TRBV29-1 and TRBJ2-7; possible D gene TRBD1, 6 bases. Trimming removed 6 bases from V and 2 bases from J, with 17 bases in between. The CDR3 has 14 residues. Looked up from germline, CDR1 is SQVTM and CDR2 is ANQGSEA.

The CDR3 loop reads CASSRGTGELFF. CDR3 in DNA: TGTGCCAGCAGTCGGGGAACCGGGGAGCTGTTTTTT. The genes are TRBV6-5 and TRBJ2-2; TRBD2 might be the D (5 bases). Germline CDR1 reads MNHEY; CDR2 reads SVGAGI. The CDR3 extends over 12 amino acids. The V and J ends lost 5 bases and 5 bases respectively, with 6 bases between them.

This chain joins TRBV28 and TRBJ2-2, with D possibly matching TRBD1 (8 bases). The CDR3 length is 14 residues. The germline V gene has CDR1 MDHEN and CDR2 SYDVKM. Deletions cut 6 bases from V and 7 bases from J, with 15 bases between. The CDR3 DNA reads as TGTGCCAGCAGCAAACAGGGGGAGGGCGGGGAGCTGTTTTTT. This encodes CASSKQGEGGELFF.

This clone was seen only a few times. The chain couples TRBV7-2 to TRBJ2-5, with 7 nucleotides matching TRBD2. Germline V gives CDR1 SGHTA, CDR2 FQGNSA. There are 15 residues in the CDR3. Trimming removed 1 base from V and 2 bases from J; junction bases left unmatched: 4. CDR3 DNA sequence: TGTGCCAGCAGCTTAGGTCTAGCGGAACAAGAGACCCAGTACTTC. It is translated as CASSLGLAEQETQYF.

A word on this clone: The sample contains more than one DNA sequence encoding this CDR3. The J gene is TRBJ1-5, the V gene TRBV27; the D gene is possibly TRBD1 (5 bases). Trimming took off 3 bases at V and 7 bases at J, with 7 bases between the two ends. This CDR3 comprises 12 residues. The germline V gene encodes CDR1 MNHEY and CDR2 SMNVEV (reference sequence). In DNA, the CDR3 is TGTGCCAGCAGTTTGGGGGGGCAGCCCCAGCATTTT. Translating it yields CASSLGGQPQHF.

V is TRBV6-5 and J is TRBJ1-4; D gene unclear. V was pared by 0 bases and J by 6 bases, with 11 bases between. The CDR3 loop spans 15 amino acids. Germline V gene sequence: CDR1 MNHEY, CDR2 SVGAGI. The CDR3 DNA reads TGTGCCAGCAGTTACTCGACAAGAGTTGATGAAAAACTGTTTTTT. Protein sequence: CASSYSTRVDEKLFF.

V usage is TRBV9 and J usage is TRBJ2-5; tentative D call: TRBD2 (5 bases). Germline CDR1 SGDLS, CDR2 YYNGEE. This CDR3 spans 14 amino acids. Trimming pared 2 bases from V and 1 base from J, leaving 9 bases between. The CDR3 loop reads CASSVGGLQETQYF. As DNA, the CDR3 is TGTGCCAGCAGCGTTGGAGGCCTCCAAGAGACCCAGTACTTC.

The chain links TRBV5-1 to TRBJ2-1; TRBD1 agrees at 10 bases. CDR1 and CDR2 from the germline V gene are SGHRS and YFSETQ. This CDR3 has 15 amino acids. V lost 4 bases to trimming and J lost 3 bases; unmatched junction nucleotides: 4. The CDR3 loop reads CASSLTGGNYNEQFF. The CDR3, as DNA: TGCGCCAGCAGCCTGACAGGGGGCAACTACAATGAGCAGTTCTTC.

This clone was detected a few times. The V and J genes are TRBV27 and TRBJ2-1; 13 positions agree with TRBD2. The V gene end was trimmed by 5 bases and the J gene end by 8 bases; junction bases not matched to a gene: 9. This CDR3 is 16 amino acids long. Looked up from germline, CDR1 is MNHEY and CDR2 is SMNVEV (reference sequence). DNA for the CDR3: TGTGCCAGCAGTGCCAAACTAGCGGGAGGGGTCGATGAGCAGTTCTTC. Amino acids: CASSAKLAGGVDEQFF.

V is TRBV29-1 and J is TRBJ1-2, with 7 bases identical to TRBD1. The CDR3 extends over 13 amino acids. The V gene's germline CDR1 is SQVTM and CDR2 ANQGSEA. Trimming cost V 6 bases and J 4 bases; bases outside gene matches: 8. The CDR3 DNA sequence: TGCAGCGTCGGACAGGTTAACTCCTATGGCTACACCTTC. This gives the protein CSVGQVNSYGYTF.